The 32 T cell receptor beta chains presented below share a single source sample, sequenced in a study of blood T cell repertoires in COVID-19 (dated by TCRdb to 2018 to 2021). To prepare the library, the immunoSEQ multiplex PCR assay was applied. Not all clones reach the TCRdb copy of this immuneACCESS table, which keeps in-frame sequences only. Checked studies attribute under half of the gap to unresolved V genes and leave the rest unexplained. This sample lists fewer than 90,000 clones; 75% to 90% were detected once. In total, the top ten clones hold 6.5% to 9% of the sample. What was sequenced was peripheral blood. These receptors originate from a man younger than 40 with acute or convalescent COVID-19.

This rearrangement joins TRBV12-5 to TRBJ2-5; 8 nucleotides agree with TRBD2. With 7 bases clipped from V and 5 bases from J, the junction kept 6 bases outside the gene matches. The V gene's germline CDR1 is LGHNT and CDR2 FRNRAP. The CDR3 totals 13 residues. As DNA, the CDR3 is TGTGCTAGTGTCTCTAGCGGGTTTGAGACCCAGTACTTC. This translates into CASVSSGFETQYF.

The V gene is TRBV14, the J gene TRBJ2-2, with D perhaps TRBD2 (6 bases). V dropped 8 bases and J dropped 1 base, with 11 bases sitting between them. The CDR3 length is 14 residues. The germline CDR1 and CDR2 sequences are SGHDN and FVKESK. This CDR3 reads CASRVAVNTGELFF. In nucleotides, the CDR3 is TGTGCCAGCCGGGTAGCGGTGAACACCGGGGAGCTGTTTTTT.

The J gene is TRBJ2-1, the V gene TRBV11-2, with D possibly matching TRBD2 (6 bases). The germline V gene has CDR1 SGHAT and CDR2 FQNNGV. The CDR3 is 15 amino acids. V was clipped by 3 bases and J by 0 bases, with 9 bases between them. The CDR3 region is CASSLVGSSYNEQFF. CDR3 bases: TGTGCCAGCAGCTTGGTCGGGAGCTCCTACAATGAGCAGTTCTTC.

This chain connects TRBV27 to TRBJ2-1; perhaps TRBD2 as D (5 bases). The CDR3 has 14 residues. Germline V lookup: CDR1 MNHEY, CDR2 SMNVEV (reference sequence). Trimming took off 2 bases at V and 0 bases at J, with 5 bases between the two ends. This CDR3 is CASSLGGSYNEQFF. CDR3 nucleotide sequence: TGTGCCAGCAGTTTAGGAGGCTCCTACAATGAGCAGTTCTTC.

V is TRBV9 and J is TRBJ2-1; 8 bases align to TRBD2. The trim removed 3 bases at V and 6 bases at J, leaving 8 bases unmatched. The germline gives CDR1 SGDLS, CDR2 YYNGEE. The CDR3 is 15 residues long. CDR3 in DNA: TGTGCCAGCAGCGCAGGACTAGCTTGGACCAATGAGCAGTTCTTC. This translates into CASSAGLAWTNEQFF.

The CDR3: CASSPGLLHNEQFF. For the CDR3, the DNA is TGTGCCAGCAGTCCCGGACTACTTCACAATGAGCAGTTCTTC. The V and J genes are TRBV27 and TRBJ2-1; maybe TRBD2 (6 bases). From germline, CDR1 is MNHEY and CDR2 SMNVEV (reference sequence). Deletions cut 5 bases from V and 5 bases from J, with 13 bases between. The CDR3 runs to 14 residues.

The chain uses TRBV24-1 and TRBJ2-7, with D possibly being TRBD1 (5 bases). CDR1 and CDR2 from the germline V gene are KGHDR and SFDVKD. V gave up 2 bases and J gave up 4 bases, with 14 bases separating them. This CDR3 has 15 amino acids. The CDR3 DNA follows: TGTGCCACCAGTGATTATGGGCAGGGTAGGTACGAGCAGTACTTC. It yields the protein CATSDYGQGRYEQYF.

CDR3 DNA sequence: TGCGCCAGCAGCTTTCTAGCGGGGGCCTCTCGTGAGCAGTTCTTC. As protein: CASSFLAGASREQFF. This rearrangement joins TRBV5-1 to TRBJ2-1, with TRBD2 matching 10 bases. After removal of 2 bases from V and 9 bases from J, the junction contained 8 bases not matched to a gene. The CDR3 consists of 15 residues. Germline V CDR1 and CDR2: SGHRS, YFSETQ.

This chain connects TRBV11-2 to TRBJ2-1; 8 bases fit TRBD2. Germline V gene lookup returns CDR1 SGHAT and CDR2 FQNNGV. V shed 1 base, J shed 8 bases, and the junction held 7 bases outside the gene matches. The CDR3 covers 15 residues. CDR3 loop: CASSLVSGSKDEQFF. The CDR3 coding sequence is TGTGCCAGCAGCTTAGTGAGCGGGAGCAAAGATGAGCAGTTCTTC.

Remarks on this clone: Other nucleotide sequences from this sample produce the same CDR3. The CDR3 coding sequence is TGTGCCAGCAGCTCTCGCTATCTTCGGGACAGGGTCACAGATACGCAGTATTTT. Protein sequence: CASSSRYLRDRVTDTQYF. The chain joins TRBV28 to TRBJ2-3; 9 bases map to TRBD1. Germline V gives CDR1 MDHEN, CDR2 SYDVKM. The ends lost 6 bases at V and 2 bases at J; junction bases unmatched: 15. This CDR3 contains 18 residues.

V gene TRBV27 combines with J gene TRBJ2-5; 14 bases are shared with TRBD2. Germline trimming cut 10 bases from V and 2 bases from J; bases unmatched to any gene: 9. Germline V gives CDR1 MNHEY, CDR2 SMNVEV (reference sequence). CDR3 size: 16 residues. CDR3 in amino acids: CATGTSGSGFQETQYF. In DNA form, the CDR3 reads TGTGCCACCGGGACTAGCGGGAGCGGATTTCAAGAGACCCAGTACTTC.

The sample holds one count of this clone. The rearrangement uses TRBV4-1 and TRBJ2-2, with 11 bases identical to TRBD2. Germline trimming cut 0 bases from V and 5 bases from J; bases unmatched to any gene: 11. The CDR3 length is 19 residues. From germline, CDR1 is MGHRA and CDR2 YSYEKL. The CDR3 DNA reads TGCGCCAGCAGCCAAGATGGCTATACTAGCGGGAGAAGAACCGGGGAGCTGTTTTTT. As protein: CASSQDGYTSGRRTGELFF.

The chain links TRBV6-2 or TRBV6-3 to TRBJ1-1, with no clear D. Deletions cut 0 bases from V and 8 bases from J, with 10 bases between. This CDR3 spans 13 amino acids. Germline CDR1 is MNHEY and CDR2 is SVGEGT. In DNA, the CDR3 is TGTGCCAGCAGTTACTCGAAATCCCGGGAAGCTTTCTTT. Amino acids: CASSYSKSREAFF.

The V call is TRBV24-1, the J call TRBJ2-1, with a possible D match to TRBD1 (7 bases). Between the trimmed V and J ends, which lost 10 bases and 2 bases, there was a span of 14 bases. The length of the CDR3 is 14 residues. Germline CDR1 and CDR2: KGHDR and SFDVKD. The CDR3 reads CATDGGGAYNEQFF. The DNA for the CDR3 is TGTGCCACGGATGGAGGGGGCGCCTACAATGAGCAGTTCTTC.

This chain connects TRBV3-1 (or the pseudogene TRBV3-2) to TRBJ1-1; D is unresolved. V shed 1 base and J shed 4 bases, with 13 bases lying between them. The CDR3 extends over 15 amino acids. The germline V gene has CDR1 LGHDT and CDR2 YNNKEL (reference sequence). DNA of the CDR3: TGTGCCAGCAGCCAAGGGGTTGGAGGAGGCACTGAAGCTTTCTTT. Amino acids: CASSQGVGGGTEAFF.

A few counts support this clone. The rearrangement links TRBV19 to TRBJ2-4; D perhaps matches TRBD1 (5 bases). The CDR3 loop spans 12 amino acids. CDR1 and CDR2 from the germline V gene are LNHDA and SQIVND (reference sequence). Trimming shortened V by 9 bases and J by 2 bases, and 8 bases separated the two germline ends. Written as DNA, the CDR3 is TGTGCCAGGCAGGGCCCCAAAAACATTCAGTACTTC. Protein sequence: CARQGPKNIQYF.

The chain combines TRBV7-2 with TRBJ2-5; TRBD2 might be the D (5 bases). V lost 5 bases and J 5 bases, leaving 15 bases between the germline ends. The CDR3 runs 14 residues. Looked up from germline, CDR1 is SGHTA and CDR2 is FQGNSA. CDR3 nucleotide sequence: TGTGCCAGCAGCCCTCGGACTCGCGCGGAGACCCAGTACTTC. Translated, it gives CASSPRTRAETQYF.

V and J are TRBV9 and TRBJ1-5, with a possible D match to TRBD1 (5 bases). CDR3 length: 13 amino acids. Germline V lookup: CDR1 SGDLS, CDR2 YYNGEE. Trimming took off 4 bases at V and 2 bases at J, with 7 bases between the two ends. The CDR3 bases are TGTGCCAGCAGCAGGGGCGGCAATCAGCCCCAGCATTTT. It codes for CASSRGGNQPQHF. The whole variable domain, filled in from reference TRBV9 and TRBJ1-5, reads DSGVTQTPKHLITATGQRVTLRCSPRSGDLSVYWYQQSLDQGLQFLIQYYNGEERAKGNILERFSAQQFPDLHSELNLSSLELGDSALYFCASSRGGNQPQHFGDGTRLSIL.

V is TRBV9 and J is TRBJ1-5, with no clear D. V lost 0 bases to trimming and J lost 0 bases, with 19 bases between them. Germline-derived CDR1 and CDR2 are SGDLS and YYNGEE. The CDR3 has 19 amino acids. CDR3 nucleotide sequence: TGTGCCAGCAGCGTAGAAGCCGGGAAAGGAACTTATAGCAATCAGCCCCAGCATTTT. As protein: CASSVEAGKGTYSNQPQHF.

This chain uses TRBV12-3 or TRBV12-4 with TRBJ2-1, with 7 bases that match TRBD1. The CDR3 is made up of 13 amino acids. The J segment lost 9 bases and the V segment lost 5 bases, leaving 7 bases of the junction unmatched. This CDR3 is CASSKDRDSEQFF. The CDR3 bases are TGTGCCAGCAGTAAAGACAGGGACAGTGAGCAGTTCTTC.

V and J are TRBV7-2 and TRBJ2-1, with 7 bases lining up with TRBD1. CDR1 and CDR2 (germline): SGHTA, FQGNSA. V shed 7 bases, J shed 3 bases, and the junction held 6 bases outside the gene matches. This CDR3 comprises 14 residues. DNA for the CDR3: TGTGCCAGCAACAACCGACAGGGCTACAATGAGCAGTTCTTC. Protein sequence: CASNNRQGYNEQFF.

This clone was recorded a few times. This chain joins TRBV9 and TRBJ2-3; D gene uncertain. V shed 2 bases and J shed 5 bases, with 15 bases lying between them. The germline CDR1 and CDR2 sequences are SGDLS and YYNGEE. CDR3 size: 15 residues. The CDR3 is CASSVSPTVGDTQYF. The DNA of the CDR3 is TGTGCCAGCAGCGTTTCGCCCACGGTTGGAGATACGCAGTATTTT.

The CDR3 spells CASSLGRNYEQYF. CDR3 bases: TGTGCCAGCAGCTTAGGCAGGAACTACGAGCAGTACTTC. The chain couples TRBV7-7 to TRBJ2-7; D uncertain. Germline V gene lookup returns CDR1 SSHAT and CDR2 FNYEAQ (reference sequence). The CDR3 consists of 13 residues. Trimming left V 1 base short and J 3 bases short, with 7 bases between.

The rearrangement joins TRBV2 to TRBJ2-7, with unresolved D. This CDR3 has 14 amino acids. V was cut by 8 bases and J by 2 bases, with 16 bases left in between. The germline V gene has CDR1 SNHLY and CDR2 FYNNEI. The DNA of the CDR3 is TGTGCCAGCTTTTTCTCAGTCGGAGCCTACGAGCAGTACTTC. Translation gives CASFFSVGAYEQYF.

This chain links TRBV5-1 with TRBJ2-2, with a possible D match to TRBD2 (5 bases). Trimming removed 1 base at V and 4 bases at J, with 11 bases between. The CDR3 has 15 amino acids. Per germline, CDR1 SGHRS and CDR2 YFSETQ. CDR3 in amino acids: CASSLLSGATGELFF. Written as DNA, the CDR3 is TGCGCCAGCAGCTTGCTCAGCGGAGCCACCGGGGAGCTGTTTTTT. The full variable domain, in which reference TRBV5-1 and TRBJ2-2 provide the parts outside the CDR3, is KAGVTQTPRYLIKTRGQQVTLSCSPISGHRSVSWYQQTPGQGLQFLFEYFSETQRNKGNFPGRFSGRQFSNSRSEMNVSTLELGDSALYLCASSLLSGATGELFFGEGSRLTVL.

This chain joins TRBV19 and TRBJ2-3, with D tentatively TRBD2 (6 bases). Germline-derived CDR1 and CDR2 are LNHDA and SQIVND (reference sequence). The CDR3 covers 15 residues. V lost 5 bases, J lost 3 bases, and 15 bases lay in between. The CDR3 here is CASSPPGLKTDTQYF. CDR3 nucleotide sequence: TGTGCCAGTAGTCCACCGGGACTCAAAACAGATACGCAGTATTTT.

The chain has TRBV7-8 and TRBJ2-7; TRBD1 matches at 11 bases. From germline, CDR1 is SGHVS and CDR2 FQNEAQ. V lost 1 base and J lost 0; bases outside the gene matches: 5. This CDR3 comprises 17 residues. In nucleotides, the CDR3 is TGTGCCAGCAGCTTAGGGACAGGGGGCTATTCCTCCTACGAGCAGTACTTC. Protein product: CASSLGTGGYSSYEQYF. Full variable domain (remainder filled in from reference TRBV7-8 and TRBJ2-7): GAGVSQSPRYKVAKRGQDVALRCDPISGHVSLFWYQQALGQGPEFLTYFQNEAQLDKSGLPSDRFFAERPEGSVSTLKIQRTQQEDSAVYLCASSLGTGGYSSYEQYFGPGTRLTVT.

The gene calls are TRBV18 and TRBJ2-2; weak D call: TRBD1 (5 bases). CDR3 length: 15 residues. The V end was cut by 3 bases, the J end by 5 bases, with 13 bases between. CDR1 KGHSH and CDR2 LQKENI come from the germline V gene. CDR3 bases: TGTGCCAGCTCACCTTATATCCCAGGGACCGGGGAGCTGTTTTTT. The encoded protein is CASSPYIPGTGELFF.

V gene TRBV4-1 combines with J gene TRBJ1-1; the D is unclear. Germline loops: CDR1 MGHRA, CDR2 YSYEKL. The ends were cut back, 4 bases at V and 4 bases at J, with 10 bases in the middle. The CDR3 sequence is 13 residues long. The CDR3 spells CASSRGGITEAFF. CDR3 nucleotides: TGCGCCAGCAGCCGCGGAGGTATCACTGAAGCTTTCTTT.

This sequence joins TRBV24-1 and TRBJ1-5; D unresolved. Trimming left V 10 bases short and J 2 bases short, with 14 bases between. The germline gives CDR1 KGHDR, CDR2 SFDVKD. The CDR3 consists of 14 residues. The CDR3 DNA sequence: TGTGCCACTCCGGAAGAGGGCCGCAATCAGCCCCAGCATTTT. Protein: CATPEEGRNQPQHF.

The chain has TRBV3-1 (or the pseudogene TRBV3-2) and TRBJ2-4; 11 bases are shared with TRBD2. V lost 4 bases to trimming and J lost 11 bases; unmatched junction nucleotides: 4. Germline-derived CDR1 and CDR2 are LGHDT and YNNKEL (reference sequence). CDR3 length equals 13 residues. CDR3 in amino acids: CASSPIAGGVQYF. Here the CDR3 DNA reads TGTGCCAGCAGCCCGATAGCGGGAGGGGTTCAGTACTTC.

The V and J genes are TRBV2 and TRBJ1-5; the D is unclear. Germline values: CDR1 SNHLY, CDR2 FYNNEI. This CDR3 contains 13 residues. The V gene lost 3 bases and the J gene lost 2 bases, with 5 bases spanning the gap. The CDR3 DNA is TGTGCCAGCAGTGAGGTAGGCAATCAGCCCCAGCATTTT. Translating gives CASSEVGNQPQHF.